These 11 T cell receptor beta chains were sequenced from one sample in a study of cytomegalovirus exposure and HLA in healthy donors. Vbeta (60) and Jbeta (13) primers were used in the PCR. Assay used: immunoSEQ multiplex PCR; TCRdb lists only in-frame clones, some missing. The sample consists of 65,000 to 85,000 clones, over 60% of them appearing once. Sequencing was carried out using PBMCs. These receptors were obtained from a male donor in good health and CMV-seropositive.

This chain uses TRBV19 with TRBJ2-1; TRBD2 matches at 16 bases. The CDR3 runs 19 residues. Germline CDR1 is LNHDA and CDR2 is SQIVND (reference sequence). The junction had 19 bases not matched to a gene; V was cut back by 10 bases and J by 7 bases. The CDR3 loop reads CATDKGGTSGRVNPNEQFF. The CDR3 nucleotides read TGTGCCACCGACAAAGGGGGGACTAGCGGGAGGGTAAATCCGAATGAGCAGTTCTTC.

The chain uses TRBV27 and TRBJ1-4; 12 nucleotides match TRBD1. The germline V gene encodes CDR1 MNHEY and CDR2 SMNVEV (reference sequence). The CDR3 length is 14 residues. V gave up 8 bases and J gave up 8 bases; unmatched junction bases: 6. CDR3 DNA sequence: TGTGCCAGCGGGGACAGGGGGCTAAGAGAAAAACTGTTTTTT. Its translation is CASGDRGLREKLFF.

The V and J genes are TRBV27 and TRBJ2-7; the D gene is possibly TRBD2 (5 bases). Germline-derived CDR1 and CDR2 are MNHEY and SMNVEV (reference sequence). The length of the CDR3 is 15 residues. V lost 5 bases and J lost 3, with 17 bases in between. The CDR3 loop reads CASSLASKPNYEQYF. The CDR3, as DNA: TGTGCCAGCAGTCTAGCCTCTAAACCCAACTACGAGCAGTACTTC.

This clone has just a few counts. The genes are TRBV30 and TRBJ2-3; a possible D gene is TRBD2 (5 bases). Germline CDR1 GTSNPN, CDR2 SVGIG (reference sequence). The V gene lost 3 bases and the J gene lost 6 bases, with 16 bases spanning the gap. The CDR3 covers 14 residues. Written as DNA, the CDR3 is TGTGCCTGGAGGGTTTTCGGTAGCGCGGATACGCAGTATTTT. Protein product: CAWRVFGSADTQYF. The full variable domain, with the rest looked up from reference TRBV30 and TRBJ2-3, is SQTIHQWPATLVQPVGSPLSLECTVEGTSNPNLYWYRQAAGRGLQLLFYSVGIGQISSEVPQNLSASRPQDRQFILSSKKLLLSDSGFYLCAWRVFGSADTQYFGPGTRLTVL.

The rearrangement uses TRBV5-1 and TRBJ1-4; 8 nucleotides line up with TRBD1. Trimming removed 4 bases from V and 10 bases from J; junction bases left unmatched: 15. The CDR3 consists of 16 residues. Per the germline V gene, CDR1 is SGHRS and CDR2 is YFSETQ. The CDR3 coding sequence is TGCGCCAGCAGCACCGGACAGGGACAGGTCTGGGGAAAACTGTTTTTT. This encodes CASSTGQGQVWGKLFF.

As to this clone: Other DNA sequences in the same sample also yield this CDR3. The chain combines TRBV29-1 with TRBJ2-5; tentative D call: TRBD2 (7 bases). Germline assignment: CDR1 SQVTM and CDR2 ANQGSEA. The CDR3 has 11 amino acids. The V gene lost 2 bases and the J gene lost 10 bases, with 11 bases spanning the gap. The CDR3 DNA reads TGCAGCGTTGAAAAGGGGGGGAGCCAGTACTTC. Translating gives CSVEKGGSQYF.

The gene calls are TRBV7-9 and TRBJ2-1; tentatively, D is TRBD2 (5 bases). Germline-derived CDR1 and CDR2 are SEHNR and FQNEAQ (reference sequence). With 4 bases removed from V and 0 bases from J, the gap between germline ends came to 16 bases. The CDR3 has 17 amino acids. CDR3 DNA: TGTGCCAGCAGCTCGAGGACTTACCAGAGCTCCTACAATGAGCAGTTCTTC. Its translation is CASSSRTYQSSYNEQFF.

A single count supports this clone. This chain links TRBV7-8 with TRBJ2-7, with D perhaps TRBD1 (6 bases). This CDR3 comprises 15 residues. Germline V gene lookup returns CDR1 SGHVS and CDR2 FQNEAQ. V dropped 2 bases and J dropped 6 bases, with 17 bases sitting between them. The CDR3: CASSLRGRGLLEQYF. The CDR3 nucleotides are TGTGCCAGCAGCTTAAGGGGCAGGGGTCTACTCGAGCAGTACTTC.

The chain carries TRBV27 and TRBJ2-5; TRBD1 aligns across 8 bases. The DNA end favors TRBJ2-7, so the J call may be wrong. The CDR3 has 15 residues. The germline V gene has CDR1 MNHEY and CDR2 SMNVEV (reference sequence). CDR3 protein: CASRYKTGDSYEQYF. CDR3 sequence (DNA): TGTGCCAGCAGATACAAGACAGGGGACTCCTACGAGCAGTACTTC.

The CDR3 protein is CASSPTSGRVKTQYF. CDR3 nucleotide sequence: TGTGCCAGCAGCCCTACAAGCGGGAGGGTTAAGACCCAGTACTTC. This rearrangement joins TRBV11-2 to TRBJ2-5; 10 bases match TRBD2. The CDR3 contains 15 residues. V gave up 5 bases and J gave up 6 bases; unmatched junction bases: 9. Germline CDR1 SGHAT, CDR2 FQNNGV.

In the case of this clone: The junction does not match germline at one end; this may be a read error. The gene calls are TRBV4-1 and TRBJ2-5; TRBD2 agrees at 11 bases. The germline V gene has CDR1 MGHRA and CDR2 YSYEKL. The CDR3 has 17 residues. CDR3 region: CASSQDRTSGSQEAQYF. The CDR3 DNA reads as TGCGCCAGCAGCCAAGATCGGACTAGCGGGTCGCAAGAGGCCCAGTACTTC.